One sample yielded the 25 T cell receptor beta chains listed below, sequenced in a study of CD8 T cells in ankylosing spondylitis. One entry per CDR3 protein, called by TCRdb with MiXCR from the 5' RACE reads. The repertoire includes about 240,000 distinct CDR3 sequences, 8.6% of them detected once, and around 6.8% sits in the top ten. Specimen: blood, either unsorted or a sorted T cell fraction (not recorded which). These receptors were taken from a male donor with ankylosing spondylitis or in good health (not recorded which).

This clonotype was detected ten times or more. This sequence joins TRBV5-1 and TRBJ2-5, with 8 bases lining up with TRBD2. The CDR3 spans 16 residues. Germline trimming cut 7 bases from V and 2 bases from J; bases unmatched to any gene: 13. Germline V gives CDR1 SGHRS, CDR2 YFSETQ. DNA of the CDR3: TGCGCCAGCGAAACCGGGACTAGATGGTTACAAGAGACCCAGTACTTC. This gives the protein CASETGTRWLQETQYF.

In its sample, this clonotype was seen many times. Sequence at one end of the junction differs from germline and may be a read error. V is TRBV15 and J is TRBJ2-7, with TRBD2 matching over 8 bases. The V gene's germline CDR1 is LNHNV and CDR2 YYDKDF (reference sequence). The CDR3 covers 15 residues. In DNA, the CDR3 is TGTGCCACCAGCCGAGAACTAGCGGCTACCTACGAGCAGTACTTC. Protein: CATSRELAATYEQYF.

This clonotype was picked up many times. The chain employs TRBV5-6 and TRBJ1-5; no reliable D call. In germline, CDR1 is SGHDT, CDR2 YYEEEE. Trimming stripped 2 bases from V and 7 bases from J, with 7 bases between. CDR3 length equals 12 residues. CDR3 protein: CASSFVGQPQHF. CDR3 bases: TGTGCCAGCAGCTTCGTTGGCCAGCCCCAGCATTTT.

This clonotype was recorded many times. CDR3 residues: CASSFTSGEQYF. CDR3 nucleotide sequence: TGTGCCAGCAGCTTTACTAGCGGCGAGCAGTACTTC. The V gene is TRBV7-9, the J gene TRBJ2-7; 8 bases map to TRBD2. CDR1 is SEHNR, CDR2 FQNEAQ, per germline (reference sequence). V lost 3 bases to trimming and J lost 6 bases; unmatched junction nucleotides: 1. There are 12 residues in the CDR3.

This clonotype occurred many times. The chain recombines TRBV5-1 with TRBJ2-2; D gene unclear. Germline assignment: CDR1 SGHRS and CDR2 YFSETQ. With 0 bases removed from V and 7 bases from J, the gap between germline ends came to 10 bases. The CDR3 extends over 14 amino acids. The CDR3 loop reads CASSLGQAGGELFF. The CDR3 DNA reads TGCGCCAGCAGCTTGGGGCAGGCTGGCGGGGAGCTGTTTTTT.

The genes are TRBV20-1 and TRBJ2-7; tentatively, D is TRBD2 (6 bases). This CDR3 spans 13 amino acids. Germline V lookup: CDR1 DFQATT, CDR2 SNEGSKA (reference sequence). Trimming took 3 bases from V and 2 from J, leaving 11 bases between them. For the CDR3, the DNA is TGCAGTGCTAGTTCGGACTATCCCTACGAGCAGTACTTC. Translation gives CSASSDYPYEQYF.

This clonotype was recorded at least ten times. The V call is TRBV20-1, the J call TRBJ1-1; D remains ambiguous. CDR1 DFQATT and CDR2 SNEGSKA come from the germline V gene (reference sequence). This CDR3 is built from 14 residues. V was cut by 3 bases and J by 1 base, with 12 bases left in between. The CDR3 nucleotides are TGCAGTGCTAGTCGACCCAACGAGAACACTGAAGCTTTCTTT. Translation: CSASRPNENTEAFF.

This clonotype was counted many times. V gene TRBV29-1 combines with J gene TRBJ2-3, with D perhaps being TRBD1 or TRBD2 (5 bases each). Germline V CDR1 and CDR2: SQVTM, ANQGSEA. This CDR3 spans 17 amino acids. Trimming pared 4 bases from V and 3 bases from J, leaving 23 bases between. DNA of the CDR3: TGCAGCGTTGGCGGCCCTTTTGGGACCGACCCGACAGATACGCAGTATTTT. Amino acid sequence: CSVGGPFGTDPTDTQYF.

In this sample, this clonotype turned up many times. This chain links TRBV4-3 with TRBJ2-1; 7 nucleotides match TRBD1. Trimming took 0 bases from V and 3 from J; bases not matched to a gene: 2. Looked up from germline, CDR1 is LGHNA and CDR2 is YSLEER. This CDR3 contains 15 residues. DNA of the CDR3: TGCGCCAGCAGCCAAGATAGACAGGGCTACAATGAGCAGTTCTTC. It translates to CASSQDRQGYNEQFF.

This clonotype was observed many times. This sequence joins TRBV7-2 and TRBJ2-1; perhaps TRBD2 as D (5 bases). Trimming left V 7 bases short and J 4 bases short, with 17 bases between. Germline CDR1 is SGHTA and CDR2 is FQGNSA. The CDR3 covers 15 residues. As DNA, the CDR3 is TGTGCCAGCACCCAAACCGGAAGCGGATACAATGAGCAGTTCTTC. This codes for CASTQTGSGYNEQFF.

This clonotype was seen repeatedly, ten times or more. The J gene is TRBJ1-5, the V gene TRBV7-2; no clear D gene. Trimming cost V 5 bases and J 5 bases, with 10 bases left between them. Germline V CDR1 and CDR2: SGHTA, FQGNSA. CDR3 length: 13 amino acids. The CDR3 protein is CASSPDRDQPQHF. The CDR3, as DNA: TGTGCCAGCAGCCCCGACCGGGATCAGCCCCAGCATTTT.

This clonotype was seen only a few times. The chain uses TRBV12-3 or TRBV12-4 and TRBJ1-5, with a tentative D call TRBD1 (6 bases). This CDR3 has 13 residues. V was shortened by 7 bases and J by 4 bases, with 11 bases between the two germline ends. The CDR3: CASTTDRNQPQHF. In DNA, the CDR3 is TGTGCCAGCACCACCGACAGGAATCAGCCCCAGCATTTT.

The table lists this clonotype with many counts. The V and J genes are TRBV6-5 and TRBJ2-1; D might be TRBD2 (5 bases). Germline-derived CDR1 and CDR2 are MNHEY and SVGAGI. The CDR3 has 13 amino acids. V was pared by 2 bases and J by 8 bases, with 10 bases between. The CDR3 loop reads CASSYEEDYEQFF. Here the CDR3 DNA reads TGTGCCAGCAGTTACGAGGAGGACTATGAGCAGTTCTTC.

This clonotype has at least ten counts. The chain employs TRBV6-1 and TRBJ2-7; weak D call: TRBD2 (5 bases). The CDR3 totals 14 residues. The germline V and J ends were trimmed by 6 bases and 4 bases, with 16 bases remaining between them. Germline V gives CDR1 MNHNS, CDR2 SASEGT. CDR3 nucleotide sequence: TGTGCCAGCAGCCAAGAGGCTAGCTGGTACGAGCAGTACTTC. Protein sequence: CASSQEASWYEQYF.

This clonotype has ten or more counts. The chain uses TRBV4-2 and TRBJ2-7; D possibly corresponds to TRBD1 (6 bases). The CDR3 extends over 15 amino acids. The germline V gene encodes CDR1 LGHNA and CDR2 YNFKEQ. Trimming removed 5 bases from V and 5 bases from J, with 19 bases in between. CDR3: CASSSKGGQWDEQYF. DNA of the CDR3: TGTGCCAGCAGCTCAAAGGGTGGACAGTGGGACGAGCAGTACTTC.

This clonotype was seen repeatedly, ten times or more. This sequence joins TRBV29-1 and TRBJ2-7, with TRBD2 matching 13 bases. From germline, CDR1 is SQVTM and CDR2 ANQGSEA. CDR3 length: 14 residues. With 1 base clipped from V and 4 bases from J, the junction kept 1 base outside the gene matches. DNA for the CDR3: TGCAGCGTTGAAGGGACTAGCGGGAGTTACGAGCAGTACTTC. This translates into CSVEGTSGSYEQYF.

This clonotype was seen ten or more times. The rearrangement joins TRBV29-1 to TRBJ2-7; 10 bases align to TRBD2. The CDR3 covers 16 residues. Germline lookup yields CDR1 SQVTM and CDR2 ANQGSEA. V gave up 3 bases and J gave up 0 bases; unmatched junction bases: 8. The CDR3 DNA sequence: TGCAGCGTTGAGTTGTGGTCTAGCGGGGGCTCCTACGAGCAGTACTTC. Translated: CSVELWSSGGSYEQYF.

This clonotype was counted only a few times. The chain has TRBV20-1 and TRBJ2-7; 11 bases agree with TRBD1. CDR3 length equals 14 residues. After removal of 6 bases from V and 6 bases from J, the junction contained 10 bases not matched to a gene. The germline CDR1 and CDR2 sequences are DFQATT and SNEGSKA (reference sequence). The CDR3 region has the DNA TGCAGTGCGACTGGGGACAGGGGGATAGGCGAGCAGTACTTC. As protein: CSATGDRGIGEQYF.

This clonotype appeared many times. The V and J genes are TRBV19 and TRBJ1-5; D is uncertain. The germline V gene has CDR1 LNHDA and CDR2 SQIVND (reference sequence). The CDR3 is 14 amino acids. V lost 0 bases and J 4 bases, leaving 7 bases between the germline ends. CDR3 sequence reads: CASSIEGPNQPQHF. The CDR3, as DNA: TGTGCCAGTAGTATAGAGGGCCCTAATCAGCCCCAGCATTTT.

This clonotype came up many times. The chain joins TRBV5-1 to TRBJ1-4; D possibly corresponds to TRBD1 (5 bases). CDR1 is SGHRS, CDR2 YFSETQ, per germline. CDR3 length equals 17 residues. Trimming pared 2 bases from V and 0 bases from J, leaving 14 bases between. The CDR3 is CASSLLLRQTTNEKLFF. CDR3 in DNA: TGCGCCAGCAGCTTACTTTTAAGACAGACAACTAATGAAAAACTGTTTTTT.

This sequence joins TRBV19 and TRBJ2-1, with 8 nucleotides matching TRBD2. Looked up from germline, CDR1 is LNHDA and CDR2 is SQIVND (reference sequence). Germline trimming cut 7 bases from V and 5 bases from J; bases unmatched to any gene: 10. The CDR3 length is 15 residues. CDR3: CASNTGGGPHNEQFF. CDR3 nucleotides: TGTGCCAGTAACACTGGCGGGGGGCCCCACAATGAGCAGTTCTTC.

With regard to this clonotype: This may be a read error, as it is one base from a much larger clone. The genes are TRBV18 and TRBJ1-6; 9 bases line up with TRBD1. The V gene's germline CDR1 is KGHSH and CDR2 LQKENI. With V trimmed by 3 bases and J by 7 bases, 7 bases remained unmatched. This CDR3 region has 16 residues. CDR3 protein: CASSPAEQGANSPLHF. In DNA form, the CDR3 reads TGTGCCAGCTCACCGGCGGAACAGGGGGCGAATTCACCCCTCCACTTT.

This chain connects TRBV29-1 to TRBJ2-7; D is ambiguous. The germline V and J ends were trimmed by 4 bases and 6 bases, with 19 bases remaining between them. Germline V lookup: CDR1 SQVTM, CDR2 ANQGSEA. This CDR3 has 14 residues. CDR3 sequence reads: CSVGQGGLVREQYF. The CDR3 nucleotides read TGCAGCGTTGGACAAGGTGGGCTAGTGCGCGAGCAGTACTTC.

V is TRBV5-1 and J is TRBJ1-2; D call uncertain. The CDR3 extends over 13 amino acids. Germline CDR1 and CDR2: SGHRS and YFSETQ. Trimming took off 1 base at V and 5 bases at J, with 9 bases between the two ends. Here the CDR3 DNA reads TGCGCCAGCAGCTTGAGCAGGTGGTATGGCTACACCTTC. Residues: CASSLSRWYGYTF.

This clonotype was recorded at least ten times. CDR3 DNA sequence: TGTGCCAGCAGTTTACAGGGGGCCGGCAATGAGCAGTTCTTC. It translates to CASSLQGAGNEQFF. V is TRBV12-3 or TRBV12-4 and J is TRBJ2-1; 8 positions match TRBD1. The CDR3 runs to 14 residues. V was pared by 2 bases and J by 6 bases, with 3 bases of the junction left unmatched.